This TCR beta chain was found in a study of T cells in Graves' hyperthyroidism and ophthalmopathy. Whole-study context: Peripheral blood specimens were obtained at initial diagnosis, prior to any treatment. General observations from the study: Appearing also in blood were most of the thyroid clonotypes expanded above 0.001.

Amplification of TCR beta CDR3 regions was performed using RNA transcripts as template. Primed by the HTBI set, a first-round RT-PCR was run on the TCR CDR3. From the multiplex PCR reads, TCRdb called clonotypes with MiXCR, one entry per CDR3 protein. This sample has about 320,000 distinct CDR3 sequences, with roughly 17% found just once. This clonotype was counted at least ten times. Antigen unknown. The germline V and J ends were trimmed by 2 bases and 4 bases, with 11 bases remaining between them. CDR1 ENHRY and CDR2 SYGVKD come from the germline V gene. There are 14 residues in the CDR3. The sequence was collected from a man aged 25-45 years with Graves' hyperthyroidism. Sequencing used blood. V is TRBV10-3 and J is TRBJ1-2, with D maybe TRBD1 (6 bases). The CDR3 sequence is CAISEGQSFYGYTF. In nucleotides, the CDR3 is TGTGCCATCAGTGAGGGACAGTCATTCTATGGCTACACCTTC.